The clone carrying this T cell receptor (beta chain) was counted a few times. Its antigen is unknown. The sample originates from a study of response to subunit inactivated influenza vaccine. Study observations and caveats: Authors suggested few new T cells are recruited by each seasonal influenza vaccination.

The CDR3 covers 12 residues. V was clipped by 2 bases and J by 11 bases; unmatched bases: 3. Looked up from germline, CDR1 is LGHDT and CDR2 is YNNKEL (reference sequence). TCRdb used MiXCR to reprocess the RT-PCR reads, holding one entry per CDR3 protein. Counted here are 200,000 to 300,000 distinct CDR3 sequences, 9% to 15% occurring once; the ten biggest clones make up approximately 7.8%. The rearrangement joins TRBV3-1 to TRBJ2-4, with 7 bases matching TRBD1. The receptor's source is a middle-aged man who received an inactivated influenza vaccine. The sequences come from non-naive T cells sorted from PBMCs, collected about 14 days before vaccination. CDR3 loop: CASSQNRGVQYF. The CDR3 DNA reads TGTGCCAGCAGCCAAAACAGGGGAGTTCAGTACTTC.